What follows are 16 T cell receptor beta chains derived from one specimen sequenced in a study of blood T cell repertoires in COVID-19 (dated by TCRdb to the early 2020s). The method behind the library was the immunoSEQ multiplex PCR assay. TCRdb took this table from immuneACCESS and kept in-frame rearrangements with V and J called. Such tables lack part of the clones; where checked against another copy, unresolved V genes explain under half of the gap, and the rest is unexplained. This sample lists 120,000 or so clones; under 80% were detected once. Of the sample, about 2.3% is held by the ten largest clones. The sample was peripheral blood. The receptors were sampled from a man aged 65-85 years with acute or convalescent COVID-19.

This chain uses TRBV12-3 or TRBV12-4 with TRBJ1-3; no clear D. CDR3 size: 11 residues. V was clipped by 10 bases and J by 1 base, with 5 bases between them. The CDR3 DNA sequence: TGTGCCACGGGGTCTGGAAACACCATATATTTT. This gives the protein CATGSGNTIYF.

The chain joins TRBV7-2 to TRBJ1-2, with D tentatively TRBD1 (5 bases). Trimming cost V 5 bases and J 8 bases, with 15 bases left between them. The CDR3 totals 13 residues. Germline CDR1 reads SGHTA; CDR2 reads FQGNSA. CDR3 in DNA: TGTGCCAGCAGCCCTCCGGGGGGGAGAGGCTACACCTTC. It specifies CASSPPGGRGYTF.

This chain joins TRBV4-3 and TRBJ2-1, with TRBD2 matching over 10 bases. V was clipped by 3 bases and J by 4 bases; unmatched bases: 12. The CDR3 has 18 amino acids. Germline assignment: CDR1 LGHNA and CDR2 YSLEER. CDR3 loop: CASSHGTLSGGIYNEQFF. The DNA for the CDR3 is TGCGCCAGCAGCCACGGGACCCTTAGCGGGGGGATTTACAATGAGCAGTTCTTC.

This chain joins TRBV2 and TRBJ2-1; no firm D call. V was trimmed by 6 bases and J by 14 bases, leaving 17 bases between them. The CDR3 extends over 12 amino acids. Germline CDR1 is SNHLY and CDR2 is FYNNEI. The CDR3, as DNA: TGTGCCAGCAGCGATGACAAGGTATATGAGTTCTTC. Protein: CASSDDKVYEFF.

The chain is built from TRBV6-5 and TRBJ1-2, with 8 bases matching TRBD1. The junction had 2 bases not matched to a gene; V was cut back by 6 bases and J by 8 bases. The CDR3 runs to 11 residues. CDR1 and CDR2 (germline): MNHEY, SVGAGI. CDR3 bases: TGTGCCAGCAGCAACAGGGGGGGCTACACCTTC. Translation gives CASSNRGGYTF.

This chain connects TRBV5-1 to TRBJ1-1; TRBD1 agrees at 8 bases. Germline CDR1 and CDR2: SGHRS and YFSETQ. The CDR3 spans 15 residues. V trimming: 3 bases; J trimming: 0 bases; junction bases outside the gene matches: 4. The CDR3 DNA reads TGCGCCAGCAGCTCACAGGGGGGGATGAACACTGAAGCTTTCTTT. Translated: CASSSQGGMNTEAFF.

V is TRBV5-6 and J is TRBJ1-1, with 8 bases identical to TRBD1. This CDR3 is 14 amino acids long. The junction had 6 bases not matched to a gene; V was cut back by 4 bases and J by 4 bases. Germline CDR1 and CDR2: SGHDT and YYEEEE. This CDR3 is CASSRTGRSTEAFF. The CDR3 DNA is TGTGCCAGCAGCCGGACAGGGAGGAGCACTGAAGCTTTCTTT. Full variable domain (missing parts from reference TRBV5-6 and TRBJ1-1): DAGVTQSPTHLIKTRGQQVTLRCSPKSGHDTVSWYQQALGQGPQFIFQYYEEEERQRGNFPDRFSGHQFPNYSSELNVNALLLGDSALYLCASSRTGRSTEAFFGQGTRLTVV.

DNA of the CDR3: TGTGCCAGCAGCCTCCTGGGCGCGGGGGCCCAAGCCAAAAACATTCAGTACTTC. Translation gives CASSLLGAGAQAKNIQYF. This chain links TRBV2 with TRBJ2-4, with D perhaps matching TRBD2 (7 bases). CDR3 size: 18 residues. V lost 6 bases and J lost 0, with 21 bases in between. Germline V lookup: CDR1 SNHLY, CDR2 FYNNEI.

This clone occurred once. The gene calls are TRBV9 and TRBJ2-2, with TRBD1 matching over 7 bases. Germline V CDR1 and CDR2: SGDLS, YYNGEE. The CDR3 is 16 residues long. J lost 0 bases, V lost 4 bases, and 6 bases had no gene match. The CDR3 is CASSFKDRSNTGELFF. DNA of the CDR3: TGTGCCAGCAGCTTTAAGGACAGGTCGAACACCGGGGAGCTGTTTTTT.

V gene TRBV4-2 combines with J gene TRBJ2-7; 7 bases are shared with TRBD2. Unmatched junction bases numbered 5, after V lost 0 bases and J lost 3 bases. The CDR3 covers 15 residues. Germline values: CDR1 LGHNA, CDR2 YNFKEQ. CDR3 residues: CASSQEWRGYYEQYF. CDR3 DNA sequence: TGTGCCAGCAGCCAAGAGTGGCGGGGGTACTACGAGCAGTACTTC.

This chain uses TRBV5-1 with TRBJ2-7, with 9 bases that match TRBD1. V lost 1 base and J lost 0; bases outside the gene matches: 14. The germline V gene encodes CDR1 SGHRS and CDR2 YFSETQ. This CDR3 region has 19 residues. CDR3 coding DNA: TGCGCCAGCAGCTTGCGGTCAGCCGGGACAGGGATTAACTCCTACGAGCAGTACTTC. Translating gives CASSLRSAGTGINSYEQYF.

The CDR3 coding sequence is TGTGCCAGCAGCCCCGGCACTAGCGGGGGGGCTGGGGCCGGGGAGCTGTTTTTT. Its translation: CASSPGTSGGAGAGELFF. J is TRBJ2-2 and V is TRBV7-3, with 13 bases fitting TRBD2. The CDR3 length is 18 residues. The J segment lost 6 bases and the V segment lost 5 bases, leaving 12 bases of the junction unmatched. The germline V gene encodes CDR1 SGHTA and CDR2 FQGTGA. The complete variable domain, with remaining parts taken from reference TRBV7-3 and TRBJ2-2, reads GAGVSQTPSNKVTEKGKYVELRCDPISGHTALYWYRQSLGQGPEFLIYFQGTGAADDSGLPNDRFFAVRPEGSVSTLKIQRTERGDSAVYLCASSPGTSGGAGAGELFFGEGSRLTVL.

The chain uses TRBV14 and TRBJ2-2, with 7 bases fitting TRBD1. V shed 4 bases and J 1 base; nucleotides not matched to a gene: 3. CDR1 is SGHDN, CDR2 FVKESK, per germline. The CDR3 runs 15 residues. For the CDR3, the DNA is TGTGCCAGCAGCCTGACAGGGTGGAACACCGGGGAGCTGTTTTTT. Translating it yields CASSLTGWNTGELFF.

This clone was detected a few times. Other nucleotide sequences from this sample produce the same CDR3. CDR3 in amino acids: CASSVSGVTDTQYF. The CDR3 DNA reads TGTGCCAGCAGCGTAAGCGGGGTCACAGATACGCAGTATTTT. The chain carries TRBV9 and TRBJ2-3, with 7 positions matching TRBD2. Per the germline V gene, CDR1 is SGDLS and CDR2 is YYNGEE. There are 14 residues in the CDR3. Losses at the gene ends were 1 base for V and 2 bases for J; bases not matched to a gene: 1.

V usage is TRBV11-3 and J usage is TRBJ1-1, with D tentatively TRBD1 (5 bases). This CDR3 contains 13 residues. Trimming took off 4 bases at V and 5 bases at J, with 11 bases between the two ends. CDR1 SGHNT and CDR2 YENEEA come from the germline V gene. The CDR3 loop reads CASSSLGQTEAFF. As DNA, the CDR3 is TGTGCCAGCAGCTCCTTGGGGCAAACTGAAGCTTTCTTT.

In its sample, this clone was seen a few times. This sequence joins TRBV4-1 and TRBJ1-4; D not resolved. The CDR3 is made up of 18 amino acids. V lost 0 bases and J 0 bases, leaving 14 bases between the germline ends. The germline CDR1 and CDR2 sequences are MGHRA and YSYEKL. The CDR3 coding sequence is TGCGCCAGCAGCCAAGAGAGTTGGGCAGCCACAACTAATGAAAAACTGTTTTTT. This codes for CASSQESWAATTNEKLFF.